The source of this T cell receptor (beta chain) is a study of T cell repertoires in ileal Crohn's disease. Study information: From the resection specimen's proximal margin, biopsies were taken as MI. Findings and limits, study-wide: Clonality above 26.8% at surgery always came with endoscopic recurrence. Mucosal expansions were suggested to be mainly CD8 T cells. Active smokers at surgery had more clonal expansions than non-smokers.

This CDR3 is built from 18 residues. The V end was cut by 0 bases, the J end by 2 bases, with 19 bases between. Time point described: proximal margin of the surgical specimen (macroscopically non-inflamed). Concerning this clone itself: The antigen is unknown.

Assay: immunoSEQ multiplex PCR; the TCRdb copy retains only in-frame clones and omits some. The sample consists of roughly 1,000 clones, about 86% of them appearing once. This sequence was found in an adult with Crohn's disease. The chain combines TRBV23-1 with TRBJ2-5, with a possible D match to TRBD1 (6 bases). TRBV23-1 is reported as an ORF; its role is uncertain. Sequenced input: ileal tissue. The CDR3, as DNA: TGCGCCAGCAGTCAATCGCGGGCAGGGGAATCTAAACAAGAGACCCAGTACTTC. This gives the protein CASSQSRAGESKQETQYF.